The entry that follows covers one T cell receptor beta chain sequence. The sample belongs to a study of cytomegalovirus exposure and HLA in healthy donors. Using immunoSEQ multiplex PCR, the repertoire was profiled, and TCRdb retains in-frame clones only, with some absent. Of tens of thousands of clones in the sample, 90% to 95% were seen once. CDR1 SEHNR and CDR2 FQNEAQ come from the germline V gene (reference sequence). The CDR3 consists of 17 residues. V trimming: 5 bases; J trimming: 2 bases; junction bases outside the gene matches: 11. The specimen sequenced was PBMCs. The chain couples TRBV7-9 to TRBJ2-3; 9 bases are shared with TRBD1. The receptor's source is a man younger than 35 in good health and CMV-seronegative. The CDR3 sequence: CASSAPPGQGITDTQYF. The CDR3 DNA sequence: TGTGCCAGCAGCGCCCCCCCGGGACAGGGAATCACAGATACGCAGTATTTT. The whole variable domain, remainder taken from reference TRBV7-9 and TRBJ2-3, is DTGVSQNPRHKITKRGQNVTFRCDPISEHNRLYWYRQTLGQGPEFLTYFQNEAQLEKSRLLSDRFSAERPKGSFSTLEIQRTEQGDSAMYLCASSAPPGQGITDTQYFGPGTRLTVL.